These T cell receptor beta chains were read from a single sample in a study of response to subunit inactivated influenza vaccine. Each CDR3 protein gets one entry after TCRdb re-called the RT-PCR reads with MiXCR. The repertoire has about 780,000 distinct CDR3 sequences, around 18% of them found once; the top ten carry about a tenth. Sequencing was performed on PBMCs from blood, taken more than 4 days after vaccination. All receptors come from a man aged 50 or older who received an inactivated influenza vaccine. Each CDR3 is given with its conserved first and last residue. Fields, in order: J gene, V gene, clone size, D gene, CDR3 DNA, CDR3 protein. A D gene is named only where the DNA matches it firmly. Not all rows give a size; the values are once, few, many and, for expanded clones, a class.

TRBJ2-1 TRBV20-1 . TRBD1 TGCAGTGCTAATCGGGACAGGGTTACTGAGCAGTTCTTC CSANRDRVTEQFF
TRBJ2-3 TRBV5-6 many TRBD1 TGTGCCAGCAGCTCCGAGACAGGGGGAAGCACAGATACGCAGTATTTT CASSSETGGSTDTQYF
TRBJ1-2 TRBV20-1 few TRBD1 TGCAGTACAGTACAGGGGTTAAGTGGCTACACCTTC CSTVQGLSGYTF
TRBJ1-5 TRBV7-8 few . TGTGCCAGCAGCTTAGTTGCAGGGCTCTTTCAGCCCCAGCATTTT CASSLVAGLFQPQHF
TRBJ2-2 TRBV6-1 few TRBD2 TGTGCCAGCAGCAACGATCCGACTAGCTTGAACACCGGGGAGCTGTTTTTT CASSNDPTSLNTGELFF
TRBJ2-1 TRBV12-3/TRBV12-4 few TRBD2 TGTGCCAGCACCGAAGCCGGGGGGAGCCGGGCCAATGAGCAGTTCTTC CASTEAGGSRANEQFF
TRBJ2-3 TRBV5-1 . . TGCGCCAGCAGCTTGGGGGGCAGATTTTACACAGATACGCAGTATTTT CASSLGGRFYTDTQYF
TRBJ2-3 TRBV9 . . TGTGCCAGCAGCGTAGCTGGTCTAGTCGTGGCAGATACGCAGTATTTT CASSVAGLVVADTQYF
TRBJ2-2 TRBV12-3/TRBV12-4 few TRBD1 TGTGCCAGCAGTTTAGGAGGGGGCTCGGGGGAGCTGTTTTTT CASSLGGGSGELFF
TRBJ2-7 TRBV20-1 . TRBD1 TGCAGTGCTATCGGACAGGGTGTTTTGCAGTACTTC CSAIGQGVLQYF
TRBJ2-7 TRBV12-3/TRBV12-4 . . TGTGCCAGCAGTTCCGATTGGTCGGCCTCCTACGAGCAGTACTTC CASSSDWSASYEQYF
TRBJ2-7 TRBV5-5 . TRBD1 TGTGCCAGCAGCCGGGGACAGGGGCGGCCCTACGAGCAGTACTTC CASSRGQGRPYEQYF
TRBJ2-3 TRBV12-3/TRBV12-4 few TRBD1 TGTGCCACCGGTATGGGGACAGCAACGGGAGATACGCAGTATTTT CATGMGTATGDTQYF
TRBJ2-4 TRBV5-1 few TRBD1 TGCGCCAGCAGCTTGGTTGCCATGACAGGGGGAGGAAACATTCAGTACTTC CASSLVAMTGGGNIQYF
TRBJ2-5 TRBV5-1 few TRBD1 TGCGCCAGCAGCGTAGTCGGGACAGGGGGCAGAGAGACCCAGTACTTC CASSVVGTGGRETQYF